A single sample is the source of the 2 T cell receptor beta chains below, sequenced in a study of blood T cell repertoires in COVID-19 (dated by TCRdb to between 2020 and 2021). Library preparation used the immunoSEQ multiplex PCR assay. In its TCRdb copy, this immuneACCESS table keeps in-frame sequences only and misses some clones. Where compared with another copy, unresolved V genes explain less than half of these, and the others have no known cause. This sample is represented by around 270,000 clones; around 87% of them were singletons. The ten largest clones add up to 2% to 2.5% of the sample. Material: peripheral blood. The receptors were gathered from a woman between 45 and 60 years old with acute or convalescent COVID-19.

V and J are TRBV24-1 and TRBJ1-6; D is ambiguous. This CDR3 comprises 12 residues. The germline CDR1 and CDR2 sequences are KGHDR and SFDVKD. The ends were cut back, 4 bases at V and 8 bases at J, with 5 bases in the middle. CDR3 sequence reads: CATSDGDSPLHF. As DNA, the CDR3 is TGTGCCACCAGTGACGGGGATTCACCCCTCCACTTT.

V usage is TRBV7-2 and J usage is TRBJ1-3; D is unresolved. Germline-derived CDR1 and CDR2 are SGHTA and FQGNSA. V lost 3 bases, J lost 2 bases, and 5 bases lay in between. CDR3 length: 13 amino acids. CDR3 region: CASSFQTGNTIYF. The DNA for the CDR3 is TGTGCCAGCAGCTTCCAAACTGGAAACACCATATATTTT.